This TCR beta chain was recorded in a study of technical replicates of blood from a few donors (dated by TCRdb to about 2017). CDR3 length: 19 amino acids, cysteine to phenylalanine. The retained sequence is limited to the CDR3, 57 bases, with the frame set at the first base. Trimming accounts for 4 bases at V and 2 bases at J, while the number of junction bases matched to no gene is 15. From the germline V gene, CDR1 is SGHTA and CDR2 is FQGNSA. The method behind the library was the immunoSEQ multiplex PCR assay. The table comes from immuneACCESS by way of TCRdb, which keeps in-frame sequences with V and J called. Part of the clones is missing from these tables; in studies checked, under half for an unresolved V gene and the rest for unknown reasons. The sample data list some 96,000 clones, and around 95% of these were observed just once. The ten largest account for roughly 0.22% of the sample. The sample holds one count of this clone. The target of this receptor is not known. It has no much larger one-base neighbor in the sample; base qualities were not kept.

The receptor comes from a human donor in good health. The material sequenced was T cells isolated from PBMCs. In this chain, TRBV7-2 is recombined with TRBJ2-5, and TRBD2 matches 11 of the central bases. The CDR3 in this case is CASSSVAGGARRTQETQYF. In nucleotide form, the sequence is TGTGCCAGCAGCTCCGTAGCGGGGGGGGCCCGAAGAACACAAGAGACCCAGTACTTC.